Listed below are T cell receptor beta chains from one sample, sequenced in a study of blood T cell repertoires in COVID-19. The repertoire was sequenced with immunoSEQ multiplex PCR; TCRdb's copy has only in-frame clones and lacks some. The repertoire includes 35,000 to 55,000 clones, nearly 90% of them detected once, and roughly 2.8% sits in the top ten. The material sequenced was peripheral blood. Receptors originate from a man aged 50 to 60 with active COVID-19. The CDR3 runs from the conserved cysteine through the conserved F or W. The D gene is left open where the match is weak. Part of the rows lack a size; the others show once, few, many or a class for expanded clones.

j_call v_call clone_size d_call cdr3_aa cdr3_nt
TRBJ2-3 TRBV7-2 - TRBD2 CASSFGLAGPDTQYF TGTGCCAGCAGCTTCGGACTAGCGGGGCCAGATACGCAGTATTTT
TRBJ2-2 TRBV4-2 - TRBD1 CASSRQGTTGELFF TGTGCCAGCAGCCGACAGGGCACCACCGGGGAGCTGTTTTTT
TRBJ2-6 TRBV14 once - CASSHPPGGQHSGANVLTF TGTGCCAGCAGCCACCCCCCCGGCGGACAGCACTCTGGGGCCAACGTCCTGACTTTC
TRBJ1-1 TRBV7-8 - - CASSQTYRVRSEAFF TGTGCCAGCAGCCAAACCTACAGGGTTAGGTCTGAAGCTTTCTTT
TRBJ2-2 TRBV6-1 - TRBD2 CASSGLAGDNTGELFF TGTGCCAGCAGTGGACTAGCGGGGGATAACACCGGGGAGCTGTTTTTT
TRBJ1-6 TRBV30 - - CAWSPGSTYNSPLHF TGTGCCTGGAGTCCTGGGTCGACTTATAATTCACCCCTCCACTTT
TRBJ2-1 TRBV27 once - CASRTRDLSYNEQFF TGTGCCAGCAGAACCCGGGACTTGTCATACAATGAGCAGTTCTTC
TRBJ1-5 TRBV23-1 - - CASSLGRDGNQPQHF TGCGCCAGCAGTCTAGGCAGGGATGGCAATCAGCCCCAGCATTTT
TRBJ2-7 TRBV5-1 - - CASSIITGQPYEQYF TGCGCCAGCAGCATCATCACGGGACAACCCTACGAGCAGTACTTC
TRBJ2-3 TRBV6-1 - - CASSEYQGQDTQYF TGTGCCAGCAGTGAATATCAGGGGCAAGATACGCAGTATTTT
TRBJ2-3 TRBV6-1 - - CASSGGTTASTDTQYF TGTGCCAGCAGTGGGGGAACGACAGCTAGCACAGATACGCAGTATTTT
TRBJ1-3 TRBV6-6 - - CASRTGPRGGNTIYF TGTGCCAGCAGGACCGGCCCTCGGGGTGGAAACACCATATATTTT
TRBJ2-4 TRBV13 once TRBD1 CASSTTGGPPKNIQYF TGTGCCAGCAGCACTACAGGGGGCCCACCCAAAAACATTCAGTACTTC
TRBJ2-7 TRBV2 - - CASSEVRVGYEQYF TGTGCCAGCAGTGAAGTCAGGGTAGGGTACGAGCAGTACTTC
TRBJ2-5 TRBV6-1 - TRBD2 CASSEQRGGRETQYF TGTGCCAGCAGTGAGCAGCGGGGGGGCCGGGAGACCCAGTACTTC
TRBJ2-5 TRBV6-4 - TRBD2 CASSHTSGTQETQYF TGTGCCAGCAGCCATACTAGCGGGACCCAAGAGACCCAGTACTTC
TRBJ1-2 TRBV19 - - CASSMGAGTNYGYTF TGTGCCAGTAGTATGGGAGCCGGAACGAACTATGGCTACACCTTC
TRBJ1-5 TRBV7-2 - - CASSRGVGVNQPQHF TGTGCCAGCAGCCGGGGGGTGGGGGTCAATCAGCCCCAGCATTTT
TRBJ2-7 TRBV7-8 - - CASSRILEEQYF TGTGCCAGCAGCCGAATTTTGGAGGAGCAGTACTTC
TRBJ1-5 TRBV19 - - CASSNRVGQPQHF TGTGCCAGTAGTAACAGGGTTGGGCAGCCCCAGCATTTT
TRBJ1-6 TRBV6-5 - TRBD1 CASSYDRDRVSPLHF TGTGCCAGCAGTTACGATCGGGACAGGGTGTCACCCCTCCACTTT
TRBJ1-4 TRBV18 - TRBD1 CASSPGQKSEKLFF TGTGCCAGCTCCCCGGGACAGAAAAGCGAAAAACTGTTTTTT
TRBJ2-7 TRBV5-6 - - CASSLVNRVREQYF TGTGCCAGCAGCTTGGTTAACAGGGTCCGCGAGCAGTACTTC
TRBJ2-7 TRBV15 few - CATSRARQGYEQYF TGTGCCACCAGCAGAGCACGCCAGGGGTACGAGCAGTACTTC
TRBJ2-5 TRBV15 - - CATSRDSGQETQYF TGTGCCACCAGCAGAGATTCAGGGCAAGAGACCCAGTACTTC
TRBJ2-1 TRBV7-9 - - CASSPVPRDEQFF TGTGCCAGCAGCCCGGTCCCTAGAGATGAGCAGTTCTTC
TRBJ1-1 TRBV11-1 - TRBD1 CASSFETGDYAFF TGTGCCAGCAGCTTCGAGACAGGGGATTACGCTTTCTTT
TRBJ1-6 TRBV24-1 few - CATSWGEGNSPLHF TGTGCCACCAGTTGGGGGGAGGGTAATTCACCCCTCCACTTT
TRBJ1-5 TRBV6-1 - - CASSEIWASGNSNQPQHF TGTGCCAGCAGTGAAATATGGGCGTCAGGTAATAGCAATCAGCCCCAGCATTTT
TRBJ2-2 TRBV6-1 - TRBD1 CASSGYGTGNTGELFF TGTGCCAGCAGTGGCTATGGGACAGGGAACACCGGGGAGCTGTTTTTT
TRBJ1-4 TRBV4-3 - - CASSPPPIRGYSEKLFF TGCGCCAGCAGCCCGCCGCCCATCAGGGGCTACAGTGAAAAACTGTTTTTT
TRBJ2-3 TRBV10-3 - TRBD2 CAISPLGGWGADTQYF TGTGCCATCAGTCCCCTCGGGGGGTGGGGGGCAGATACGCAGTATTTT
TRBJ2-5 TRBV7-2 once TRBD2 CASSSAGRSGGFSVETQYF TGTGCCAGCAGCTCCGCGGGGAGGAGCGGGGGATTTTCGGTAGAGACCCAGTACTTC
TRBJ1-1 TRBV5-1 once - CASSWTANTEAFF TGCGCCAGCAGCTGGACAGCTAACACTGAAGCTTTCTTT
TRBJ2-3 TRBV2 - TRBD1 CASRGTGGSADTQYF TGTGCCAGCAGAGGGACAGGGGGAAGCGCAGATACGCAGTATTTT
TRBJ1-5 TRBV6-6 - - CASSSAQGFKDQPQHF TGTGCCAGCAGTTCGGCACAGGGTTTTAAAGATCAGCCCCAGCATTTT
TRBJ1-1 TRBV5-1 - TRBD1 CASSSATGGSNTEAFF TGCGCCAGCAGCTCTGCCACAGGGGGCAGTAACACTGAAGCTTTCTTT
TRBJ2-1 TRBV27 - - CASSHIRAGMNNEQFF TGTGCCAGCAGTCACATCAGGGCGGGGATGAACAATGAGCAGTTCTTC
TRBJ1-3 TRBV15 once - CATSWGGPDSGNTIYF TGTGCCACCAGCTGGGGGGGGCCAGACTCTGGAAACACCATATATTTT
TRBJ2-5 TRBV2 - - CASSVLATKETQYF TGTGCCAGCAGTGTCCTGGCCACTAAAGAGACCCAGTACTTC
TRBJ2-2 TRBV18 - - CASSLQTGELFF TGTGCCAGCTCACTACAGACCGGGGAGCTGTTTTTT
TRBJ1-1 TRBV29-1 once - CSVLRRGISNTEAFF TGCAGCGTCCTCAGGCGTGGCATTTCGAACACTGAAGCTTTCTTT
TRBJ1-2 TRBV6-5 - - CASNAHLYGYTF TGTGCCAGCAATGCGCACCTCTATGGCTACACCTTC
TRBJ1-1 TRBV6-5 - - CASSQKGIEAFF TGTGCCAGCAGTCAAAAGGGGATTGAAGCTTTCTTT
TRBJ1-4 TRBV5-1 - TRBD1 CASSGGQEGEKLFF TGCGCCAGCAGCGGGGGACAGGAGGGTGAAAAACTGTTTTTT
TRBJ1-1 TRBV28 - - CASSLAGTEAFF TGTGCCAGCAGTTTAGCGGGTACTGAAGCTTTCTTT
TRBJ1-2 TRBV19 - TRBD1 CASLGSGTGEIENGYTF TGTGCCAGCCTTGGGTCCGGGACAGGGGAGATTGAAAATGGCTACACCTTC
TRBJ1-6 TRBV3-1/TRBV3-2 - TRBD1 CASSQVAGGRSPLHF TGTGCCAGCAGCCAAGTGGCAGGGGGCCGGTCACCCCTCCACTTT
TRBJ2-7 TRBV7-2 - - CASSLGFESYYEQYF TGTGCCAGCAGCTTAGGCTTCGAGTCCTACTACGAGCAGTACTTC
TRBJ1-5 TRBV12-3/TRBV12-4 - TRBD1 CATGAGNQPQHF TGTGCTACAGGGGCTGGCAATCAGCCCCAGCATTTT